These T cell receptor beta chains were read from a single sample in a study of T-cell reconstitution after alpha-beta-depleted transplantation in children. TCRdb processed the PCR reads anew with MiXCR; each CDR3 protein has one entry. This sample has 350,000 to 450,000 distinct CDR3 sequences, with less than 15% found just once. The source material was PBMCs, sampled from the stem cell graft. These receptors were taken from a human donor who donated a stem cell graft to a child with Fanconi anemia. The CDR3 runs from the conserved cysteine through the conserved F or W. Only part of the rows carry a size: once, few, many, or a class if the clone is expanded.

V: TRBV7-2
size: NA
CDR3: CGSSLGYNEQFF

V: TRBV9
size: many
CDR3: CASSPLDRGNTEAFF

V: TRBV29-1
size: many
CDR3: CSVLHRGGETQYF

V: TRBV12-3/TRBV12-4
size: NA
CDR3: CASSPPTGHLSGNTIYF

V: TRBV5-1
size: NA
CDR3: CASSLGVTSGGDEQFF

V: TRBV7-8
size: few
CDR3: CASSLKGFRLPPETQYF

V: TRBV6-2/TRBV6-3
size: many
CDR3: CASSQANRGNTGELFF

V: TRBV9
size: NA
CDR3: CATRPPLTDTQYF

V: TRBV11-2
size: few
CDR3: CASSPRGPLAEQYF

V: TRBV30
size: NA
CDR3: CAWSVTGLNTEAFF

V: TRBV19
size: NA
CDR3: CASSIGARLAGELFF

V: TRBV18
size: NA
CDR3: CASSPRTGTDEQFF

V: TRBV5-1
size: NA
CDR3: CASSLGVGGYEQYF

V: TRBV30
size: many
CDR3: CAWSVLTGGSPLHF

V: TRBV5-1
size: few
CDR3: CASSLLGGTITPGVDEQFF

V: TRBV7-9
size: few
CDR3: CASSLYRGETQYF

V: TRBV28
size: NA
CDR3: CASSLAALNTGELFF

V: TRBV29-1
size: many
CDR3: CSVRDRDDSPLHF

V: TRBV7-9
size: many
CDR3: CASSLFTGTGYTF

V: TRBV6-1
size: NA
CDR3: CASSRGVEVKETQYF

V: TRBV15
size: NA
CDR3: CATSRAQVDAYGYTF

V: TRBV3-1
size: NA
CDR3: CASSQRSGSTQYF

V: TRBV9
size: many
CDR3: CASSVDGDFYNEQFF

V: TRBV4-3
size: NA
CDR3: CASSQDGGGYTGELFF

V: TRBV10-2
size: many
CDR3: CASSDPGTETQYF

V: TRBV27
size: NA
CDR3: CASSFGGGSSYEQYF

V: TRBV20-1
size: medium-sized
CDR3: CSAAYSGGADEQFF

V: TRBV7-2
size: few
CDR3: CAATGTGNTGELFF

V: TRBV7-2
size: few
CDR3: CASSPRVGGSTDTQYF

V: TRBV29-1
size: many
CDR3: CSVDWKQRWLDTQYF

V: TRBV28
size: NA
CDR3: CASRGRQTSSYNEQFF

V: TRBV20-1
size: NA
CDR3: CSASRRGSYTGELFF

V: TRBV4-3
size: NA
CDR3: CASSQEGQEGYEQYF

V: TRBV5-4
size: few
CDR3: CASSSPQRNEQFF

V: TRBV6-1
size: many
CDR3: CASTPGGPYGYTF

V: TRBV5-1
size: NA
CDR3: CASSFGSRGASYEQYF

V: TRBV7-2
size: NA
CDR3: CASGHEWQETQYF

V: TRBV6-5
size: few
CDR3: CASSYTGTTNEQFF

V: TRBV14
size: NA
CDR3: CASSQVYNSPLHF

V: TRBV4-2
size: few
CDR3: CASTSVGGADTEAFF

V: TRBV7-4
size: NA
CDR3: CASSQRVPNQPQHF

V: TRBV6-5
size: many
CDR3: CASSSNSGGVYEQYF

V: TRBV6-1
size: NA
CDR3: CASRDYWTGAEAFF

V: TRBV9
size: NA
CDR3: CASSANRDRGYGYTF

V: TRBV11-2
size: NA
CDR3: CASSSTSGSTYEQYF

V: TRBV3-1
size: few
CDR3: CASSQGGLNTEAFF

V: TRBV12-3/TRBV12-4
size: few
CDR3: CASSFEASTDTQYF

V: TRBV18
size: NA
CDR3: CASSQKGSRTYNEQFF

V: TRBV12-3/TRBV12-4
size: NA
CDR3: CASSLQEGTGKAFF

V: TRBV27
size: NA
CDR3: CASSLHLGLAGSDTQYF

V: TRBV20-1
size: NA
CDR3: CSARVWPSGGPSYNEQFF

V: TRBV20-1
size: NA
CDR3: CSASDRMNEKLFF

V: TRBV7-2
size: NA
CDR3: CASSFRASGSPEQYF

V: TRBV9
size: few
CDR3: CASQRGHFLNEQFF

V: TRBV11-2
size: many
CDR3: CASSLETWDEQFF

V: TRBV20-1
size: few
CDR3: CSASPLAAKNIQYF

V: TRBV6-6
size: NA
CDR3: CASSYVAAGELFF

V: TRBV30
size: NA
CDR3: CASGQSGYEQYF

V: TRBV12-3/TRBV12-4
size: NA
CDR3: CASSSIAGASYNEQFF

V: TRBV27
size: few
CDR3: CASSQDRGNQPQHF